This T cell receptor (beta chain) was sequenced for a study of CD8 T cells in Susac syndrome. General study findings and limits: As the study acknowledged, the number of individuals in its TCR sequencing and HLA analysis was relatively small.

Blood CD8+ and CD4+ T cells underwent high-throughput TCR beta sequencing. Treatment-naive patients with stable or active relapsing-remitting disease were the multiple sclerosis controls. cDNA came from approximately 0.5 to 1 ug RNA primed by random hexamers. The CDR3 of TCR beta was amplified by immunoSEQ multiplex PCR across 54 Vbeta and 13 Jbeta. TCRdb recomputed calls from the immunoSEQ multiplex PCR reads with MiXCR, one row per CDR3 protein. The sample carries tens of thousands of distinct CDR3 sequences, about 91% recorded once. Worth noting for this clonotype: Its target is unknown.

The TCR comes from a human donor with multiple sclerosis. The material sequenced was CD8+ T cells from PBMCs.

The CDR3 DNA reads as TGTGCCAGCAGTCCGAATAGCGGGAATGAGCAGTTCTTC. This codes for CASSPNSGNEQFF. The gene calls are TRBV12-3 or TRBV12-4 and TRBJ2-1; 7 nucleotides line up with TRBD2. This CDR3 is 13 amino acids long. With 5 bases clipped from V and 7 bases from J, the junction kept 5 bases outside the gene matches.